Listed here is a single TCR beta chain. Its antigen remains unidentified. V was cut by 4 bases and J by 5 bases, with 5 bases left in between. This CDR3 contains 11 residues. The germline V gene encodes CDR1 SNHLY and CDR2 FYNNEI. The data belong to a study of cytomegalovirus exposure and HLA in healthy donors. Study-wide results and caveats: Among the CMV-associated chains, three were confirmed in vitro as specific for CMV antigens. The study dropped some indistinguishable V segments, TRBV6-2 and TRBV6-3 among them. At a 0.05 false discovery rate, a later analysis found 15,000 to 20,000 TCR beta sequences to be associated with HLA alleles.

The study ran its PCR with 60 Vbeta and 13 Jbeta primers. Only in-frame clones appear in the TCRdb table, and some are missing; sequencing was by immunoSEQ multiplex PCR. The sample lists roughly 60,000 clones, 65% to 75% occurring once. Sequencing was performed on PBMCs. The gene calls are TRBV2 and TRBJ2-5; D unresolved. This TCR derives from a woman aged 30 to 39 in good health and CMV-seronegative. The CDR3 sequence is CASSVRETQYF. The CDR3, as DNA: TGTGCCAGCAGTGTGAGGGAGACCCAGTACTTC.